The 20 T cell receptor beta chains listed next were all sequenced from one sample in a study of type 1 regulatory T cells (dated by TCRdb to about 2021). Their antigens are not known. TCRdb names Illumina MiSeq as the instrument used. TCRdb trimmed public reads at Q25 via fastp, called clones via MiXCR and kept in-frame beta chains. Entries that share a CDR3 protein sequence are merged under the most common genes and DNA. This sample lists 35,000 to 50,000 distinct CDR3 sequences; over 9% were detected once. The ten largest account for around 8% of the sample. The sequenced sample was cultured non-Tr1 T cells, either the whole culture or a sorted T cell fraction (not recorded which). Reading the label with the study, this specimen's cell subset or site is: non-Tr1 population from the T-allo10 product. The receptors derive from a human donor in good health.

The chain links TRBV12-3 or TRBV12-4 to TRBJ1-1; the D is unclear. V gave up 3 bases and J gave up 1 base, with 12 bases separating them. There are 15 residues in the CDR3. The CDR3 sequence is CASSFRREGNTEAFF. The CDR3 DNA sequence: TGTGCCAGCAGTTTTAGAAGGGAGGGGAACACTGAAGCTTTCTTT.

This clonotype was picked up many times. The chain uses TRBV12-3 or TRBV12-4 and TRBJ1-4, with no clear D. Deletions cut 4 bases from V and 8 bases from J, with 11 bases between. The CDR3 has 13 residues. The CDR3 sequence: CASSWGILEKLFF. CDR3 bases: TGTGCCAGCAGTTGGGGAATTCTGGAAAAACTGTTTTTT.

This clonotype was detected a few times. V is TRBV18 and J is TRBJ1-3; D ambiguous. The V and J ends lost 1 base and 0 bases respectively, with 4 bases between them. CDR3 length: 14 amino acids. Germline V gene sequence: CDR1 KGHSH, CDR2 LQKENI. The CDR3 DNA reads TGTGCCAGCTCACCACAAGTCTCTGGAAACACCATATATTTT. Residues: CASSPQVSGNTIYF.

This clonotype was observed a few times. CDR3 protein: CASSLASAADTQYF. The CDR3, as DNA: TGCGCCAGCAGCTTGGCTAGCGCAGCAGATACGCAGTATTTT. The J gene is TRBJ2-3, the V gene TRBV5-1, with D perhaps TRBD2 (6 bases). The CDR3 is 14 residues long. Germline V gene sequence: CDR1 SGHRS, CDR2 YFSETQ. V lost 0 bases and J lost 4, with 9 bases in between. Supplemented by reference TRBV5-1 and TRBJ2-3, the full variable domain reads KAGVTQTPRYLIKTRGQQVTLSCSPISGHRSVSWYQQTPGQGLQFLFEYFSETQRNKGNFPGRFSGRQFSNSRSEMNVSTLELGDSALYLCASSLASAADTQYFGPGTRLTVL.

This clonotype showed up many times. J is TRBJ2-5 and V is TRBV18, with D maybe TRBD2 (5 bases). V was cut by 4 bases and J by 3 bases, with 9 bases left in between. Germline loops: CDR1 KGHSH, CDR2 LQKENI. The CDR3 length is 13 residues. The chain's CDR3 is CASSRGVEETQYF. The DNA for the CDR3 is TGTGCCAGCTCACGGGGAGTTGAAGAGACCCAGTACTTC.

The table lists this clonotype with many counts. The J gene is TRBJ2-5, the V gene TRBV5-1, with D unclear. Trimming pared 0 bases from V and 2 bases from J, leaving 2 bases between. The germline V gene has CDR1 SGHRS and CDR2 YFSETQ. This CDR3 comprises 12 residues. The CDR3 sequence: CASSLAQETQYF. Written as DNA, the CDR3 is TGCGCCAGCAGCTTGGCACAAGAGACCCAGTACTTC. Variable domain in full (rest from reference TRBV5-1 and TRBJ2-5): KAGVTQTPRYLIKTRGQQVTLSCSPISGHRSVSWYQQTPGQGLQFLFEYFSETQRNKGNFPGRFSGRQFSNSRSEMNVSTLELGDSALYLCASSLAQETQYFGPGTRLLVL.

The chain has TRBV5-1 and TRBJ2-6, with D unclear. This CDR3 is built from 14 residues. CDR1 SGHRS and CDR2 YFSETQ come from the germline V gene. Between the trimmed V and J ends, which lost 0 bases and 0 bases, there was a span of 1 base. CDR3 amino acids: CASSLVSGANVLTF. CDR3 DNA: TGCGCCAGCAGCTTGGTCTCTGGGGCCAACGTCCTGACTTTC. The full variable domain, its missing parts supplied by reference TRBV5-1 and TRBJ2-6, is KAGVTQTPRYLIKTRGQQVTLSCSPISGHRSVSWYQQTPGQGLQFLFEYFSETQRNKGNFPGRFSGRQFSNSRSEMNVSTLELGDSALYLCASSLVSGANVLTFGAGSRLTVL.

This clonotype was seen repeatedly, ten times or more. The CDR3 is CASSLVGLGSDTQYF. The DNA of the CDR3 is TGTGCCAGCAGCTTAGTGGGGTTGGGATCAGATACGCAGTATTTT. This sequence joins TRBV7-2 and TRBJ2-3; D is ambiguous. Trimming took 1 base from V and 4 from J, leaving 12 bases between them. In germline, CDR1 is SGHTA, CDR2 FQGNSA. The CDR3 sequence is 15 residues long.

This clonotype has ten or more counts. The rearrangement uses TRBV27 and TRBJ2-3; 11 bases are shared with TRBD2. Germline CDR1 is MNHEY and CDR2 is SMNVEV (reference sequence). With 6 bases clipped from V and 8 bases from J, the junction kept 7 bases outside the gene matches. This CDR3 is built from 14 residues. The CDR3 DNA reads as TGTGCCAGCAGCCGGCTAGCGGGAGGTGTTACGCAGTATTTT. Translating gives CASSRLAGGVTQYF.

This clonotype has ten or more counts. The chain couples TRBV7-3 to TRBJ2-3; D is undetermined. The germline V gene has CDR1 SGHTA and CDR2 FQGTGA. This CDR3 comprises 14 residues. V gave up 4 bases and J gave up 2 bases, with 10 bases separating them. CDR3 nucleotide sequence: TGTGCCAGCAGCTCAGGCTCCCTCACAGATACGCAGTATTTT. Translating it yields CASSSGSLTDTQYF. The variable domain in full, completed from reference TRBV7-3 and TRBJ2-3, reads GAGVSQTPSNKVTEKGKYVELRCDPISGHTALYWYRQSLGQGPEFLIYFQGTGAADDSGLPNDRFFAVRPEGSVSTLKIQRTERGDSAVYLCASSSGSLTDTQYFGPGTRLTVL.

In this sample, this clonotype turned up a few times. This sequence may be a read error, since a much larger clone differs from it by one base. This chain connects TRBV7-2 to TRBJ1-5; D remains unclear. The CDR3 contains 13 residues. The V gene lost 5 bases and the J gene lost 7 bases, with 12 bases spanning the gap. Germline loops: CDR1 SGHTA, CDR2 FQGNSA. This CDR3 reads CASSRRGGQPQHF. The CDR3 DNA reads as TGTGCCAGCAGCCGACGGGGAGGCCAGCCCCAGCATTTT.

This clonotype was counted ten times or more. This chain links TRBV19 with TRBJ2-4, with 8 bases that match TRBD1. V lost 6 bases, J lost 6 bases, and 10 bases stayed unmatched. CDR3 length equals 15 residues. From germline, CDR1 is LNHDA and CDR2 SQIVND (reference sequence). As DNA, the CDR3 is TGTGCCAGTAGAGTTTTCGGACAGGGCGGAAACATTCAGTACTTC. Protein: CASRVFGQGGNIQYF. Full variable domain (rest looked up from reference TRBV19 and TRBJ2-4): DGGITQSPKYLFRKEGQNVTLSCEQNLNHDAMYWYRQDPGQGLRLIYYSQIVNDFQKGDIAEGYSVSREKKESFPLTVTSAQKNPTAFYLCASRVFGQGGNIQYFGAGTRLSVL.

Notes on this clonotype: One junction end does not reproduce the germline sequence, and a read error may be involved. This chain joins TRBV15 and TRBJ2-1; D unresolved. The CDR3 loop spans 13 amino acids. Germline CDR1 is LNHNV and CDR2 is YYDKDF (reference sequence). CDR3 DNA sequence: TGTGCCACCAGCCGAGATTTCGTCAATGAGCAGTTCTTC. Translating gives CATSRDFVNEQFF.

This clonotype has only a few counts. The V gene is TRBV4-2, the J gene TRBJ2-7, with TRBD1 as a possible D gene (6 bases). The germline V gene has CDR1 LGHNA and CDR2 YNFKEQ. V lost 0 bases, J lost 3 bases, and 9 bases lay in between. The CDR3 sequence is 14 residues long. CDR3 nucleotide sequence: TGTGCCAGCAGCCAAGAGGTACAGGGCTACGAGCAGTACTTC. This gives the protein CASSQEVQGYEQYF.

This clonotype came up many times. The chain has TRBV30 and TRBJ1-1, with D possibly matching TRBD1 (6 bases). The V gene's germline CDR1 is GTSNPN and CDR2 SVGIG (reference sequence). The CDR3 runs 15 residues. V was pared by 0 bases and J by 4 bases, with 15 bases between. The CDR3 loop reads CAWSVQGALGTEAFF. The CDR3 DNA sequence: TGTGCCTGGAGTGTACAGGGTGCCCTGGGCACTGAAGCTTTCTTT.

This clonotype turned up a few times. The rearrangement joins TRBV28 to TRBJ1-4, with a possible D match to TRBD1 (5 bases). The CDR3 length is 12 residues. CDR1 and CDR2 from the germline V gene are MDHEN and SYDVKM. Deletions cut 7 bases from V and 8 bases from J, with 11 bases between. CDR3 nucleotide sequence: TGTGCCAGCACGGTCGGGGGGGAAAAACTGTTTTTT. As protein: CASTVGGEKLFF. Full variable domain (remainder filled in from reference TRBV28 and TRBJ1-4): DVKVTQSSRYLVKRTGEKVFLECVQDMDHENMFWYRQDPGLGLRLIYFSYDVKMKEKGDIPEGYSVSREKKERFSLILESASTNQTSMYLCASTVGGEKLFFGSGTQLSVL.

This clonotype was observed many times. Relative to the germline gene, one junction end is altered; a read error may explain this. V and J are TRBV7-9 and TRBJ1-6; D call uncertain. Germline V gene lookup returns CDR1 SEHNR and CDR2 FQNEAQ (reference sequence). The CDR3 loop spans 12 amino acids. The CDR3 reads CASSSNNSPLHF. As DNA, the CDR3 is TGTGCCAGCAGCTCCAATAATTCACCCCTCCACTTT.

This clonotype has just a few counts. V and J are TRBV5-1 and TRBJ1-1; D is uncertain. Trimming took 1 base from V and 5 from J, leaving 6 bases between them. CDR1 is SGHRS and CDR2 is YFSETQ in the germline V gene. The CDR3 has 12 residues. CDR3: CASSLTETEAFF. CDR3 nucleotides: TGCGCCAGCAGCTTGACAGAGACTGAAGCTTTCTTT.

This clonotype came up a few times. The chain couples TRBV7-9 to TRBJ1-5; 7 bases are shared with TRBD1. Germline assignment: CDR1 SEHNR and CDR2 FQNEAQ (reference sequence). J lost 5 bases, V lost 1 base, and 5 bases had no gene match. The CDR3 runs to 15 residues. For the CDR3, the DNA is TGTGCCAGCAGCTTAGGGCGAGGGGGCTATCAGCCCCAGCATTTT. It encodes CASSLGRGGYQPQHF.

This clonotype was counted ten times or more. The genes are TRBV9 and TRBJ2-6; 10 nucleotides agree with TRBD1. The ends lost 4 bases at V and 0 bases at J; junction bases unmatched: 7. The CDR3 has 18 amino acids. Germline V CDR1 and CDR2: SGDLS, YYNGEE. The CDR3 region is CASSSGDRGPSGANVLTF. CDR3 nucleotides: TGTGCCAGCAGCTCCGGGGACAGGGGCCCCTCTGGGGCCAACGTCCTGACTTTC.